A selection of T cell receptor beta chains follows, all from one sample in a study of CD8 T cells in Susac syndrome. TCRdb fed the immunoSEQ multiplex PCR reads into MiXCR, producing one record per CDR3 protein. The sample has about 280,000 distinct CDR3 sequences; 70% to 90% are singletons. Material for sequencing was CD8+ T cells from PBMCs. These receptors originate from a human donor with multiple sclerosis. CDR3s include the opening cysteine and the closing phenylalanine or tryptophan. Fields, in order: D gene, J gene, CDR3 length, clone size, V gene, CDR3 DNA, CDR3 protein. A D gene is named only where the DNA matches it firmly. The size of a clone is reported for some rows only, either as once, few or many, or as a class for expanded clones.

TRBD1	TRBJ2-2	15	.	TRBV19	TGTGCCAGTAGACGGGACAGGGAAGGTTCCGGGGAGCTGTTTTTT	CASRRDREGSGELFF
.	TRBJ1-1	15	.	TRBV7-9	TGTGCCAGCAGCTTAGCGGCAGGGGCGAACACTGAAGCTTTCTTT	CASSLAAGANTEAFF
.	TRBJ2-1	15	.	TRBV2	TGTGCCAGCAGTGAAGGGGGAGTGGAATACAATGAGCAGTTCTTC	CASSEGGVEYNEQFF
.	TRBJ2-1	14	once	TRBV19	TGTGCCAGTAGTATTGTAGGGGCCTACAATGAGCAGTTCTTC	CASSIVGAYNEQFF
TRBD2	TRBJ2-4	15	.	TRBV30	TGTGCCTGGAAAAGTAGCGGGAGTCTCAAAAACATTCAGTACTTC	CAWKSSGSLKNIQYF
.	TRBJ1-1	10	.	TRBV2	TGTGCCAGCAGCGGCGGCGAAGCTTTCTTT	CASSGGEAFF
.	TRBJ1-2	12	.	TRBV6-2/TRBV6-3	TGTGCCAGCAGCGACACCCACTATGGCTACACCTTC	CASSDTHYGYTF
.	TRBJ2-7	15	.	TRBV5-1	TGCGCCAGCAGCTTGAGCCAAGTTGGTATTGCCGAGCAGTACTTC	CASSLSQVGIAEQYF
.	TRBJ1-2	13	.	TRBV9	TGTGCCAGCAGTGGAGACCCCAACTATGGCTACACCTTC	CASSGDPNYGYTF
TRBD2	TRBJ2-3	11	.	TRBV27	TGTGCCGTAGCGGGAGGAGTTACGCAGTATTTT	CAVAGGVTQYF
.	TRBJ2-7	16	.	TRBV27	TGTGCCAGCAGTTTATCCAGGGGCCGGGCGGGTACCGAGCAGTACTTC	CASSLSRGRAGTEQYF
.	TRBJ2-3	15	.	TRBV6-5	TGTGCCAGCAGTTCCTGGCGGGTGAACACAGATACGCAGTATTTT	CASSSWRVNTDTQYF
TRBD2	TRBJ2-2	15	once	TRBV20-1	TGCAGTGCTAGAGATCACAGCGGGAGGTCCGGGGAGCTGTTTTTT	CSARDHSGRSGELFF
TRBD2	TRBJ2-5	15	.	TRBV20-1	TGCAGTGCTACATTAGCGGGAGGGCTGCAAGAGACCCAGTACTTC	CSATLAGGLQETQYF
.	TRBJ1-2	13	.	TRBV13	TGTGCCAGCAGCCCACAGCTTAACTATGGCTACACCTTC	CASSPQLNYGYTF
TRBD1	TRBJ2-7	14	.	TRBV9	TGTGCCAGCAGCCCCGGGGACAGGGGTCACGAGCAGTACTTC	CASSPGDRGHEQYF